The 15 T cell receptor beta chains reported below all come from one sample, sequenced in a study of blood T cell repertoires in COVID-19. Sequencing used immunoSEQ multiplex PCR; TCRdb keeps in-frame clones, though not all of them. The repertoire has under 250,000 clones, roughly four fifths of them found once; the top ten carry roughly 5.5%. The sample consisted of peripheral blood. All receptors derive from an older woman with COVID-19, enrolled during active disease.

This chain uses TRBV28 with TRBJ2-1; D is uncertain. V lost 3 bases and J 7 bases, leaving 7 bases between the germline ends. Looked up from germline, CDR1 is MDHEN and CDR2 is SYDVKM. This CDR3 comprises 12 residues. DNA for the CDR3: TGTGCCAGCAGTTTCATGGAGAATGAGCAGTTCTTC. It specifies CASSFMENEQFF.

This clone was recorded only once. The V call is TRBV18, the J call TRBJ1-5; the D gene is possibly TRBD1 (6 bases). CDR1 KGHSH and CDR2 LQKENI come from the germline V gene. Trimming cost V 3 bases and J 4 bases, with 10 bases left between them. This CDR3 spans 14 amino acids. For the CDR3, the DNA is TGTGCCAGCTCACCGGGGGGGGCTAATCAGCCCCAGCATTTT. Its protein product is CASSPGGANQPQHF.

This chain joins TRBV7-3 and TRBJ2-5, with TRBD1 matching over 7 bases. CDR1 is SGHTA and CDR2 is FQGTGA in the germline V gene. CDR3 size: 13 residues. J gave up 3 bases and V 4 bases, and 2 bases lay outside the gene matches. CDR3 in amino acids: CASSSGQKETQYF. For the CDR3, the DNA is TGTGCCAGCAGCTCGGGACAGAAAGAGACCCAGTACTTC.

The chain links TRBV30 to TRBJ1-1; 8 nucleotides agree with TRBD1. Trimming cost V 1 base and J 4 bases; bases outside gene matches: 8. From germline, CDR1 is GTSNPN and CDR2 SVGIG (reference sequence). There are 15 residues in the CDR3. DNA for the CDR3: TGTGCCTGGAGTGCAAACAGACAGGGGTCCACTGAAGCTTTCTTT. Residues: CAWSANRQGSTEAFF.

The chain uses TRBV7-2 and TRBJ2-1; D ambiguous. V gave up 5 bases and J gave up 1 base, with 12 bases separating them. Germline V gene lookup returns CDR1 SGHTA and CDR2 FQGNSA. The CDR3 contains 15 residues. The chain's CDR3 is CASSPQTRSYNEQFF. DNA of the CDR3: TGTGCCAGCAGCCCACAGACAAGGTCCTACAATGAGCAGTTCTTC.

The chain is built from TRBV19 and TRBJ1-2, with unresolved D. This CDR3 region has 16 residues. V lost 6 bases and J 2 bases, leaving 19 bases between the germline ends. Germline V gives CDR1 LNHDA, CDR2 SQIVND (reference sequence). The CDR3 is CASSLLPGTMNYGYTF. The DNA for the CDR3 is TGTGCCAGTAGCCTTTTACCGGGAACCATGAACTATGGCTACACCTTC.

V gene TRBV24-1 combines with J gene TRBJ2-1; 10 positions match TRBD1. In germline, CDR1 is KGHDR, CDR2 SFDVKD. V lost 4 bases, J lost 7 bases, and 6 bases stayed unmatched. The CDR3 loop spans 15 amino acids. The CDR3: CATSDTRTGGNEQFF. The CDR3 region has the DNA TGTGCCACCAGTGACACCCGGACAGGGGGAAATGAGCAGTTCTTC.

The chain is built from TRBV9 and TRBJ2-3; 9 nucleotides match TRBD2. The CDR3 spans 16 residues. Germline values: CDR1 SGDLS, CDR2 YYNGEE. The ends lost 5 bases at V and 0 bases at J; junction bases unmatched: 7. CDR3 loop: CASSLAGVGSTDTQYF. The CDR3 DNA reads as TGTGCCAGCAGTTTAGCGGGAGTGGGGAGCACAGATACGCAGTATTTT.

The rearrangement links TRBV5-1 to TRBJ1-4, with TRBD1 matching over 8 bases. This CDR3 region has 16 residues. Germline assignment: CDR1 SGHRS and CDR2 YFSETQ. Trimming took 3 bases from V and 2 from J; bases not matched to a gene: 6. The CDR3, as DNA: TGCGCCAGCAGCTATTCAGGGGGCTCTACTAATGAAAAACTGTTTTTT. This translates into CASSYSGGSTNEKLFF. The complete variable domain, with remaining parts taken from reference TRBV5-1 and TRBJ1-4, reads KAGVTQTPRYLIKTRGQQVTLSCSPISGHRSVSWYQQTPGQGLQFLFEYFSETQRNKGNFPGRFSGRQFSNSRSEMNVSTLELGDSALYLCASSYSGGSTNEKLFFGSGTQLSVL.

The rearrangement uses TRBV9 and TRBJ2-2; 7 bases are a match to TRBD2. J was trimmed by 4 bases and V by 4 bases; bases with no gene match: 10. The CDR3 totals 16 residues. From germline, CDR1 is SGDLS and CDR2 YYNGEE. The chain's CDR3 is CASSPMGGKGTGELFF. The CDR3 nucleotides read TGTGCCAGCAGCCCCATGGGGGGGAAGGGCACCGGGGAGCTGTTTTTT.

On this clone: Different DNA sequences within this sample yield the same CDR3. V and J are TRBV28 and TRBJ1-1; the D gene is possibly TRBD1 (5 bases). V gave up 6 bases and J gave up 2 bases, with 7 bases separating them. Germline-derived CDR1 and CDR2 are MDHEN and SYDVKM. The length of the CDR3 is 12 residues. In DNA form, the CDR3 reads TGTGCCAGCAGGACAGCCAACACTGAAGCTTTCTTT. Translation: CASRTANTEAFF.

V is TRBV27 and J is TRBJ1-2; a weak D match, TRBD1 (5 bases). Germline V gives CDR1 MNHEY, CDR2 SMNVEV (reference sequence). The CDR3 spans 13 residues. Trimming took off 4 bases at V and 4 bases at J, with 10 bases between the two ends. The CDR3 sequence is CASSYRRGYGYTF. The CDR3 nucleotides read TGTGCCAGCAGTTACAGGAGGGGCTATGGCTACACCTTC.

The chain recombines TRBV2 with TRBJ1-1; weak D call: TRBD1 (5 bases). The germline gives CDR1 SNHLY, CDR2 FYNNEI. The CDR3 spans 14 residues. Trimming took off 7 bases at V and 1 base at J, with 13 bases between the two ends. The CDR3 sequence: CASIGDGQNTEAFF. The CDR3 DNA sequence: TGTGCCAGCATAGGAGACGGACAGAACACTGAAGCTTTCTTT. Filled out from reference TRBV2 and TRBJ1-1, the complete variable domain reads EPEVTQTPSHQVTQMGQEVILRCVPISNHLYFYWYRQILGQKVEFLVSFYNNEISEKSEIFDDQFSVERPDGSNFTLKIRSTKLEDSAMYFCASIGDGQNTEAFFGQGTRLTVV.

The chain uses TRBV9 and TRBJ2-3; D may be TRBD1 (5 bases). CDR1 and CDR2 (germline): SGDLS, YYNGEE. The CDR3 runs to 14 residues. V was pared by 2 bases and J by 0 bases, with 7 bases between. CDR3 in amino acids: CASSVGPSTDTQYF. DNA of the CDR3: TGTGCCAGCAGCGTGGGGCCTAGCACAGATACGCAGTATTTT.

V is TRBV6-5 and J is TRBJ1-2; no clear D. Trimming removed 7 bases at V and 5 bases at J, with 8 bases between. Germline V CDR1 and CDR2: MNHEY, SVGAGI. CDR3 length equals 11 residues. CDR3 sequence: CASNGGYGYTF. CDR3 nucleotides: TGTGCCAGCAATGGAGGGTATGGCTACACCTTC.